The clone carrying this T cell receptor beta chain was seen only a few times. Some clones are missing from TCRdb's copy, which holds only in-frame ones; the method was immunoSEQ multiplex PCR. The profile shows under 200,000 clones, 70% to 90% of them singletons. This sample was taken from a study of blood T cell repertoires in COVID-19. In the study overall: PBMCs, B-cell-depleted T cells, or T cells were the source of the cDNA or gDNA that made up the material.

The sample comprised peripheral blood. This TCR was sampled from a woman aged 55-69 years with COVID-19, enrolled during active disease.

The CDR3 DNA follows: TGCAGCACCGGGACAGGGGGCGTCGAGCAGTACTTC. It translates to CSTGTGGVEQYF. This rearrangement joins TRBV29-1 to TRBJ2-7; 12 bases fit TRBD1. V gave up 8 bases and J gave up 6 bases; unmatched junction bases: 5. This CDR3 region has 12 residues. Germline V gives CDR1 SQVTM, CDR2 ANQGSEA.